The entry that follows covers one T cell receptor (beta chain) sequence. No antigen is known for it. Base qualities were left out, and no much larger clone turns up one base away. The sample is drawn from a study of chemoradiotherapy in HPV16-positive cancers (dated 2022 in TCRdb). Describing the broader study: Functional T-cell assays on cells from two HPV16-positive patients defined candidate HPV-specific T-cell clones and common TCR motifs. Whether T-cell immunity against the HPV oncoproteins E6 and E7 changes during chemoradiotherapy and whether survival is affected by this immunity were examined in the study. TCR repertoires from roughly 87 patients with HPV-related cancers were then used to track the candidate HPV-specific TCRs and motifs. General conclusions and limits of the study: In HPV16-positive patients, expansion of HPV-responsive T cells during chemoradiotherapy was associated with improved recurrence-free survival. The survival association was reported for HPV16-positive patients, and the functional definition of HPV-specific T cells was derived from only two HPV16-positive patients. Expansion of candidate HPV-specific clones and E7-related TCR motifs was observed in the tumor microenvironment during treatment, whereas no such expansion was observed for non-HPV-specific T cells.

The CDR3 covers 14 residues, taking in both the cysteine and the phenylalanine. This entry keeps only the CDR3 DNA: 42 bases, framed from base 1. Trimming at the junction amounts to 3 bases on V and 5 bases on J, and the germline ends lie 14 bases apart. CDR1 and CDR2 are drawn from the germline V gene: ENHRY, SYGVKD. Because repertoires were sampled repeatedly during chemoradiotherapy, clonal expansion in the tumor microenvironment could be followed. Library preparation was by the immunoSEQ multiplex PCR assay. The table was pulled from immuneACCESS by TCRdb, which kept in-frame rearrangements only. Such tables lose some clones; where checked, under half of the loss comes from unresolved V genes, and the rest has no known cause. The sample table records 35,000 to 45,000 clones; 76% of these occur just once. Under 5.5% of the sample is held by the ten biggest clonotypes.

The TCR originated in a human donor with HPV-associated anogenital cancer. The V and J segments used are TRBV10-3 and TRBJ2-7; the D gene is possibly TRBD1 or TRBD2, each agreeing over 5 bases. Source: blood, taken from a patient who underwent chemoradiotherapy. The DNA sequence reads TGTGCCATCAGTGAAACTTCAGGGAGAGACGAGCAGTACTTC. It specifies CAISETSGRDEQYF.